This TCR beta chain was observed in a study of blood T cells in healthy people across ages. General study results and limits: Estimates drawn from one million T cells were deemed to understate diversity. Long-lived donors exceeded aged donors in naive CD4+ cells and diversity. Naive and antigen-experienced cells were not separated, limiting conclusive comparison.

As concerns this clonotype: The antigen remains unidentified.

Combining a sample-barcoded 5' primer with a J-beta primer mix, a second PCR ran for about 6 to 12 cycles. A 12-random-nucleotide template-switch adaptor tagged each cDNA molecule. One entry per CDR3 protein results from TCRdb running MiXCR on the 5' RACE reads. This table holds about 930,000 distinct CDR3 sequences, around 29% found once. In addition, the sample was reused for a study of T cells of mothers and their children.

Sequenced: blood. The receptor's source is a woman in her forties in good health.

This CDR3 is CAISETGMNSPLHF. In DNA form, the CDR3 reads TGTGCCATCAGTGAGACAGGGATGAATTCACCCCTCCACTTT. V gene TRBV10-3 combines with J gene TRBJ1-6; D is possibly TRBD1 (6 bases). This CDR3 has 14 residues. Between the trimmed V and J ends, which lost 2 bases and 7 bases, there was a span of 9 bases. Germline V gene lookup returns CDR1 ENHRY and CDR2 SYGVKD.